What follows are 26 T cell receptor beta chains derived from one specimen sequenced in a study of T cell responses to AZD1222 COVID-19 vaccine (dated by TCRdb to the early 2020s). The library relied on the immunoSEQ multiplex PCR assay. Not all clones reach the TCRdb copy of this immuneACCESS table, which keeps in-frame sequences only. Checked studies attribute under half of the gap to unresolved V genes and leave the rest unexplained. Counted in this sample were some 150,000 clones; approximately 85% of them appeared once. The ten largest account for about 7.9% of the sample. The time point label on this specimen signifies: about 28 days (+/-7) after the second vaccine dose. The sample's treatment or condition label, decoded: meningococcal conjugate vaccine given as trial control. Sequenced material: peripheral blood, taken 28 days after the second dose of the MenACWY control vaccine. Receptors originate from an adult who received the MenACWY meningococcal vaccine as a control.

This rearrangement joins TRBV24-1 to TRBJ2-7; 9 bases agree with TRBD1. Losses at the gene ends were 9 bases for V and 5 bases for J; bases not matched to a gene: 13. The germline V gene encodes CDR1 KGHDR and CDR2 SFDVKD. This CDR3 contains 15 residues. Here the CDR3 DNA reads TGTGCCACCTCAAATCCAGGACAGGGGATACACGAGCAGTACTTC. Protein: CATSNPGQGIHEQYF.

This chain joins TRBV9 and TRBJ1-2; 8 bases are shared with TRBD1. This CDR3 region has 14 residues. CDR1 is SGDLS and CDR2 is YYNGEE in the germline V gene. V shed 2 bases, J shed 10 bases, and the junction held 10 bases outside the gene matches. The CDR3: CASSVAGTGDDYTF. DNA for the CDR3: TGTGCCAGCAGCGTGGCCGGGACAGGCGATGACTACACCTTC.

This clone has a single count. J is TRBJ2-3 and V is TRBV6-1; D remains unclear. The CDR3 runs to 14 residues. V gave up 0 bases and J gave up 0 bases, with 4 bases separating them. The V gene's germline CDR1 is MNHNS and CDR2 SASEGT. CDR3: CASSEAGSTDTQYF. The CDR3 DNA reads as TGTGCCAGCAGTGAAGCAGGGAGCACAGATACGCAGTATTTT.

This chain joins TRBV15 and TRBJ2-7; D perhaps matches TRBD1 (6 bases). This CDR3 is 13 amino acids long. CDR1 is LNHNV and CDR2 is YYDKDF in the germline V gene (reference sequence). Trimming shortened V by 4 bases and J by 7 bases, and 14 bases separated the two germline ends. The CDR3 nucleotides are TGTGCCACCAGCACGACAGGCCGTGGGGAGCAGTACTTC. It specifies CATSTTGRGEQYF.

DNA for the CDR3: TGTGCCAGCAGTTTTGGGGGACGAGGCTACACCTTC. Its protein is CASSFGGRGYTF. The chain employs TRBV28 and TRBJ1-2, with a tentative D call TRBD1 (5 bases). This CDR3 has 12 residues. V was clipped by 3 bases and J by 8 bases, with 10 bases between them. Germline V gene lookup returns CDR1 MDHEN and CDR2 SYDVKM.

J is TRBJ2-2 and V is TRBV19; the match to TRBD1 covers 8 bases. Germline trimming cut 6 bases from V and 1 base from J; bases unmatched to any gene: 4. This CDR3 has 15 residues. The germline V gene has CDR1 LNHDA and CDR2 SQIVND (reference sequence). The CDR3 is CASRPGTGNTGELFF. The CDR3 DNA sequence: TGTGCCAGTAGACCCGGGACAGGGAACACCGGGGAGCTGTTTTTT.

The chain joins TRBV18 to TRBJ2-6; D is perhaps TRBD1 or TRBD2 (5 bases each). This CDR3 contains 17 residues. Trimming took 1 base from V and 1 from J, leaving 11 bases between them. Germline CDR1 KGHSH, CDR2 LQKENI. The CDR3 region has the DNA TGTGCCAGCTCACCACAGGGACGGTTATCTGGGGCCAACGTCCTGACTTTC. This sequence encodes CASSPQGRLSGANVLTF. The whole variable domain, filled in from reference TRBV18 and TRBJ2-6, reads NAGVMQNPRHLVRRRGQEARLRCSPMKGHSHVYWYRQLPEEGLKFMVYLQKENIIDESGMPKERFSAEFPKEGPSILRIQQVVRGDSAAYFCASSPQGRLSGANVLTFGAGSRLTVL.

The chain has TRBV12-5 and TRBJ1-1; no clear D. The germline V gene has CDR1 LGHNT and CDR2 FRNRAP. This CDR3 is built from 16 residues. The ends were cut back, 0 bases at V and 3 bases at J, with 14 bases in the middle. The CDR3 loop reads CASGLVRQAAYTEAFF. The CDR3 region has the DNA TGTGCTAGTGGTTTGGTACGGCAGGCGGCGTACACTGAAGCTTTCTTT.

This clone was observed a few times. The rearrangement links TRBV27 to TRBJ2-7; 14 nucleotides match TRBD2. Trimming took 3 bases from V and 4 from J; bases not matched to a gene: 11. CDR3 length equals 18 residues. Germline loops: CDR1 MNHEY, CDR2 SMNVEV (reference sequence). CDR3 protein: CASSFRTSGRIVGYEQYF. The CDR3 DNA is TGTGCCAGCAGTTTTCGGACTAGCGGGAGGATAGTCGGATACGAGCAGTACTTC.

This clone came up a few times. The chain employs TRBV6-2 or TRBV6-3 and TRBJ2-7, with 8 bases identical to TRBD1. This CDR3 contains 16 residues. V shed 4 bases and J 4 bases; nucleotides not matched to a gene: 12. Germline V gene lookup returns CDR1 MNHEY and CDR2 SVGEGT. CDR3 sequence: CASSSAQAGGLYEQYF. For the CDR3, the DNA is TGTGCCAGCAGTTCCGCCCAGGCAGGGGGCTTGTACGAGCAGTACTTC.

V is TRBV4-2 and J is TRBJ2-7, with D hard to call. The V and J ends lost 1 base and 7 bases respectively, with 17 bases between them. There are 15 residues in the CDR3. CDR1 is LGHNA, CDR2 YNFKEQ, per germline. The CDR3 reads CASSQVRTGSREQYF. For the CDR3, the DNA is TGTGCCAGCAGCCAAGTTCGGACCGGGTCTCGTGAGCAGTACTTC.

This chain joins TRBV5-1 and TRBJ1-4; TRBD1 matches 10 bases. This CDR3 has 14 residues. The V gene's germline CDR1 is SGHRS and CDR2 YFSETQ. V was clipped by 4 bases and J by 7 bases; unmatched bases: 4. The CDR3 loop is CASSRDRGPEKLFF. DNA for the CDR3: TGCGCCAGCAGCCGTGACAGGGGGCCTGAAAAACTGTTTTTT.

V usage is TRBV7-8 and J usage is TRBJ1-5; tentative D call: TRBD1 (5 bases). The ends were cut back, 0 bases at V and 8 bases at J, with 17 bases in the middle. Germline V gene lookup returns CDR1 SGHVS and CDR2 FQNEAQ. The CDR3 extends over 16 amino acids. CDR3 amino acids: CASSLAPGGGYEPQHF. The CDR3 nucleotides read TGTGCCAGCAGCTTAGCGCCCGGGGGGGGATACGAGCCCCAGCATTTT.

The chain combines TRBV28 with TRBJ1-5; D perhaps matches TRBD1 (6 bases). V shed 8 bases and J shed 6 bases, with 26 bases lying between them. Germline lookup yields CDR1 MDHEN and CDR2 SYDVKM. The CDR3 consists of 17 residues. CDR3 DNA: TGTGCCAGCTCACCCTTCGGGGGGATGGGGGGCGGTCAGCCCCAGCATTTT. This codes for CASSPFGGMGGGQPQHF. The full variable domain, its missing parts supplied by reference TRBV28 and TRBJ1-5, is DVKVTQSSRYLVKRTGEKVFLECVQDMDHENMFWYRQDPGLGLRLIYFSYDVKMKEKGDIPEGYSVSREKKERFSLILESASTNQTSMYLCASSPFGGMGGGQPQHFGDGTRLSIL.

V gene TRBV6-2 or TRBV6-3 combines with J gene TRBJ2-1; the D gene could be TRBD1 or TRBD2 (7 bases each). This CDR3 has 14 amino acids. Germline values: CDR1 MNHEY, CDR2 SVGEGT. V gave up 5 bases and J gave up 5 bases, with 13 bases separating them. CDR3 DNA: TGTGCCAGCAGTCCCCAGGGGGGGAACAATGAGCAGTTCTTC. Translating it yields CASSPQGGNNEQFF.

This chain joins TRBV27 and TRBJ2-2, with D tentatively TRBD1 (6 bases). V was trimmed by 2 bases and J by 1 base, leaving 17 bases between them. Germline CDR1 MNHEY, CDR2 SMNVEV (reference sequence). The CDR3 is 18 amino acids. CDR3 sequence: CASSLRDLGRGNTGELFF. As DNA, the CDR3 is TGTGCCAGCAGTTTAAGGGATCTGGGCAGGGGGAACACCGGGGAGCTGTTTTTT.

This chain uses TRBV18 with TRBJ2-2; TRBD2 matches 7 bases. The CDR3 runs 16 residues. V dropped 6 bases and J dropped 5; count of bases not matched to a gene: 12. Germline CDR1 and CDR2: KGHSH and LQKENI. CDR3 sequence reads: CASSRTGGAKTGELFF. CDR3 nucleotide sequence: TGTGCCAGCTCCCGAACGGGGGGAGCAAAAACCGGGGAGCTGTTTTTT.

The genes are TRBV9 and TRBJ1-3, with 11 bases fitting TRBD1. This CDR3 spans 16 amino acids. V lost 3 bases and J lost 4; bases outside the gene matches: 6. CDR1 SGDLS and CDR2 YYNGEE come from the germline V gene. The CDR3 reads CASSARTGGPGNTIYF. The CDR3 DNA is TGTGCCAGCAGCGCCCGGACAGGGGGCCCCGGAAACACCATATATTTT.

The chain is built from TRBV11-3 and TRBJ2-2; D may be TRBD2 (6 bases). The CDR3 contains 16 residues. In germline, CDR1 is SGHNT, CDR2 YENEEA. V lost 4 bases and J lost 5, with 17 bases in between. The CDR3 reads CASSSPDGGITGELFF. CDR3 coding DNA: TGTGCCAGCAGCTCGCCCGATGGGGGGATAACCGGGGAGCTGTTTTTT.

This clone has more than one count but fewer than ten. V gene TRBV6-4 combines with J gene TRBJ1-4; 11 bases align to TRBD1. Trimming cost V 4 bases and J 4 bases; bases outside gene matches: 14. Germline V gene sequence: CDR1 MRHNA, CDR2 SNTAGT. The CDR3 extends over 19 amino acids. Here the CDR3 DNA reads TGTGCCAGCAGTGGCCCGCCTTGGACAGGGGGCAAGGTTAATGAAAAACTGTTTTTT. It translates to CASSGPPWTGGKVNEKLFF.

This clone was observed once. The chain couples TRBV28 to TRBJ1-5; TRBD1 matches at 8 bases. Germline V gene lookup returns CDR1 MDHEN and CDR2 SYDVKM. The CDR3 runs to 15 residues. Germline trimming cut 7 bases from V and 1 base from J; bases unmatched to any gene: 6. CDR3 amino acids: CASIKTGGSNQPQHF. The CDR3 DNA follows: TGTGCCAGCATTAAAACAGGGGGAAGCAATCAGCCCCAGCATTTT.

The chain recombines TRBV6-6 with TRBJ1-2; D not resolved. In germline, CDR1 is MNHNY, CDR2 SVGAGI (reference sequence). The CDR3 loop spans 13 amino acids. With 5 bases removed from V and 6 bases from J, the gap between germline ends came to 13 bases. The CDR3 coding sequence is TGTGCCAGCAGTAGAGAATTGACGGATGGCTACACCTTC. Amino acid sequence: CASSRELTDGYTF.

The chain couples TRBV27 to TRBJ2-2; perhaps TRBD1 as D (6 bases). Trimming left V 2 bases short and J 3 bases short, with 7 bases between. The V gene's germline CDR1 is MNHEY and CDR2 SMNVEV (reference sequence). This CDR3 contains 14 residues. CDR3 nucleotide sequence: TGTGCCAGCAGTTTAGACAGGTACACCGGGGAGCTGTTTTTT. Translated: CASSLDRYTGELFF.

This chain joins TRBV11-2 and TRBJ2-7, with a tentative D call TRBD1 (6 bases). This CDR3 has 17 residues. In germline, CDR1 is SGHAT, CDR2 FQNNGV. Trimming stripped 3 bases from V and 1 base from J, with 19 bases between. CDR3 bases: TGTGCCAGCAGCTTGTCCAGGGGCCCCTCTTCTTCCTACGAGCAGTACTTC. It is translated as CASSLSRGPSSSYEQYF.

The chain employs TRBV13 and TRBJ1-3; D uncertain. Germline V gene sequence: CDR1 PRHDT, CDR2 FYEKMQ (reference sequence). There are 15 residues in the CDR3. V gave up 3 bases and J gave up 0 bases, with 9 bases separating them. CDR3 sequence: CASSLVGNSGNTIYF. CDR3 coding DNA: TGTGCCAGCAGCTTGGTCGGGAACTCTGGAAACACCATATATTTT. Filled out from reference TRBV13 and TRBJ1-3, the complete variable domain reads AAGVIQSPRHLIKEKRETATLKCYPIPRHDTVYWYQQGPGQDPQFLISFYEKMQSDKGSIPDRFSAQQFSDYHSELNMSSLELGDSALYFCASSLVGNSGNTIYFGEGSWLTVV.

The CDR3 DNA is TGTGCCAGCAGCCCCGGGACAGGGGGCTTGGGTGGCTACACCTTC. Translated, it gives CASSPGTGGLGGYTF. V usage is TRBV6-5 and J usage is TRBJ1-2; 12 bases map to TRBD1. V dropped 6 bases and J dropped 7; count of bases not matched to a gene: 9. Germline assignment: CDR1 MNHEY and CDR2 SVGAGI. The CDR3 has 15 residues.